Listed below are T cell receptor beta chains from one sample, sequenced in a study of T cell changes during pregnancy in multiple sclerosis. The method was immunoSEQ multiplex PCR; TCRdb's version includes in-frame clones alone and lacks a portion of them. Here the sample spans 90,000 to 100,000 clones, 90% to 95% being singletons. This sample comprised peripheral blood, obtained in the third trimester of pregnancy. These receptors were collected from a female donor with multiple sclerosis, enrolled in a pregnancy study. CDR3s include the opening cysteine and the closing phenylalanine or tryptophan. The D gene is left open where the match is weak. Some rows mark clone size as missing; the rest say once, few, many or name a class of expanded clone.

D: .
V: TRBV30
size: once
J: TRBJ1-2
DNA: TGTGCCTGGAGTGTATTACAGGGCGGGGGCCACACCTTC
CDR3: CAWSVLQGGGHTF

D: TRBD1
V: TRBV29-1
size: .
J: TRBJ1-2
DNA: TGCAGCGTTTCAACAGGGGACTATGGCTACACCTTC
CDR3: CSVSTGDYGYTF

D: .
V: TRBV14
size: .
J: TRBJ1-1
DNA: TGTGCCAGCAGCCATTTGCCCGGACGGGGAGCTTTCTTT
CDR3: CASSHLPGRGAFF

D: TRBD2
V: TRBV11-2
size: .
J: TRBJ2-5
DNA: TGTGCCAGCAGCGGTGGGACTAGCGGGCTTGGAACCCAGTACTTC
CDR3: CASSGGTSGLGTQYF

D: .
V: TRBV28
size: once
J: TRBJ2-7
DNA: TGTGCCAGCAGATTTGCGGGACCGCCGTCCTACGAGCAGTACTTC
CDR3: CASRFAGPPSYEQYF

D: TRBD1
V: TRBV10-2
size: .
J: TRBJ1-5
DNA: TGCGCCAGCAGGCCTGACAGGGTTAATAATCAGCCCCAGCATTTT
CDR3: CASRPDRVNNQPQHF

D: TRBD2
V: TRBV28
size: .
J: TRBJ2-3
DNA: TGTGCCAGCAGCCCAAGCGGGAGAATCACAGATACGCAGTATTTT
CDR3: CASSPSGRITDTQYF

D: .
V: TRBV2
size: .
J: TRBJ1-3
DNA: TGTGCCAGCAGTGAAGCGCTTCGGCAGGGCGGAAACACCATATATTTT
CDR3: CASSEALRQGGNTIYF

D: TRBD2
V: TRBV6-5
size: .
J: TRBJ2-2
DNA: TGTGCCAGCAGGGATTCTAGCGGGAGCACCGGGGAGCTGTTTTTT
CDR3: CASRDSSGSTGELFF

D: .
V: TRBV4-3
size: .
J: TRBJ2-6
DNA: TGCGCCAGCAGCCAAGAAGTCAGTTCATATTCTGGGGCCAACGTCCTGACTTTC
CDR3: CASSQEVSSYSGANVLTF

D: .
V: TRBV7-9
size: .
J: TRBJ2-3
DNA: TGTGCCAGCAGCTTAGCTAGCGGCTTCACAGATACGCAGTATTTT
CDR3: CASSLASGFTDTQYF

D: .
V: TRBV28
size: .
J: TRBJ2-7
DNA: TGTGCCAGCAGCCCAGTAAGCTCCTACGAGCAGTACTTC
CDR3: CASSPVSSYEQYF

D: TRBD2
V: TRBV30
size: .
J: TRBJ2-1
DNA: TGTGCCTGGGATACTCTAGCGGGAGATGAGCAGTTCTTC
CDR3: CAWDTLAGDEQFF

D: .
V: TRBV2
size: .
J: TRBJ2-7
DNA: TGTGCCAGCATAAGTAACAGAGCTTCCTACGAGCAGTACTTC
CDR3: CASISNRASYEQYF

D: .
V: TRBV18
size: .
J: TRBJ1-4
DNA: TGTGCCAGCTCACCCGCAGGGGCAGTTAATGAAAAACTGTTTTTT
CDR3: CASSPAGAVNEKLFF

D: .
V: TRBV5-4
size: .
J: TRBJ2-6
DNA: TGTGCCAGCAGCTTGGGGGACTCCAGCTCTGGGGCCAACGTCCTGACTTTC
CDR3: CASSLGDSSSGANVLTF

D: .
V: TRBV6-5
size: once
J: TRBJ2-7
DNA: TGTGCCAGCAGTTACGGGCAGGGGCTAAGCTCCTACGAGCAGTACTTC
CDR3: CASSYGQGLSSYEQYF

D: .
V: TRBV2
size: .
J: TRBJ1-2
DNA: TGTGCCAGCAGTGACCGGGGGAACTATGGCTACACCTTC
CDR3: CASSDRGNYGYTF

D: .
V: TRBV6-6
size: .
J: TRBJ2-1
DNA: TGTGCCACCTCCACTGATAAGCGGGCTCCGTTCTTC
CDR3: CATSTDKRAPFF

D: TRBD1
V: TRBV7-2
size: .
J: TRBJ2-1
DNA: TGTGCCAGCAGCCAAAGGGGGACAGGCTACAATGAGCAGTTCTTC
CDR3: CASSQRGTGYNEQFF

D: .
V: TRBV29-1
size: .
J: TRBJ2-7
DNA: TGCAGCGTTGTCAGGGGAACCTACGAGCAGTACTTC
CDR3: CSVVRGTYEQYF

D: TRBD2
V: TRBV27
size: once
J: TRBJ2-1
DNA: TGTGCCACGGGACTAGAAAGGCACAATGAGCAGTTCTTC
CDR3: CATGLERHNEQFF

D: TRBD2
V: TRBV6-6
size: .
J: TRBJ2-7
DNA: TGTGCCAGCAGTTACACTAGCGGGTTCTCCTACGAGCAGTACTTC
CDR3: CASSYTSGFSYEQYF

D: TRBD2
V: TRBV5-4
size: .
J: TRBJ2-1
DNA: TGTGCCAGCAGCTCAGCGGGGGGTTACAATGACGAGCAGTTCTTC
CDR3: CASSSAGGYNDEQFF

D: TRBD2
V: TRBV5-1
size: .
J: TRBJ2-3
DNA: TGCGCCAGCAGCTTGGGGGCACTAGCGAGCACAGATACGCAGTATTTT
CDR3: CASSLGALASTDTQYF